Listed below are T cell receptor beta chains from one sample, sequenced in a study of blood T cell repertoires in COVID-19. Only in-frame clones appear in the TCRdb table, and some are missing; sequencing was by immunoSEQ multiplex PCR. Of approximately 100,000 clones listed, about 86% are singletons. Sequencing was done on a sample of PBMCs or T cells enriched from blood (not recorded which). The receptors originated from a woman in her fifties or sixties who had recovered from COVID-19. CDR3s include the opening cysteine and the closing phenylalanine or tryptophan. Each record gives: clone size, D gene, V gene, J gene, CDR3 DNA, CDR3 protein. The D gene is left open where the match is weak. Size is stated for part of the rows, as once, few or many counts, or as a class when the clone is expanded.

NA,TRBD1,TRBV5-1,TRBJ1-6,TGCGCCAGCAGCTTGGGAGGCGGGACAGGGGATAATTCACCCCTCCACTTT,CASSLGGGTGDNSPLHF
NA,NA,TRBV2,TRBJ1-3,TGTGCCAGCAGTGAGGGAGGAGGAGGAAACACCATATATTTT,CASSEGGGGNTIYF
NA,TRBD1,TRBV25-1,TRBJ2-4,TGTGCCAGCAGCGGATCCGGGACAGGGGCAGGAAACATTCAGTACTTC,CASSGSGTGAGNIQYF
few,NA,TRBV7-3,TRBJ2-2,TGTGCCAGCAGCTCTCGTTACGGTACCGGGGAGCTGTTTTTT,CASSSRYGTGELFF
few,NA,TRBV27,TRBJ2-3,TGTGCCAGCAGTGGAGGGGTACTCACAGATACGCAGTATTTT,CASSGGVLTDTQYF
few,NA,TRBV6-1,TRBJ1-4,TGTGCCAGCAGTGAACAGCGGGGCCCTAATGAAAAACTGTTTTTT,CASSEQRGPNEKLFF
NA,NA,TRBV19,TRBJ2-1,TGTGCCAGTAGTAGCCCTGCTAGCGTACACAATGAGCAGTTCTTC,CASSSPASVHNEQFF
NA,NA,TRBV9,TRBJ1-2,TGTGCCAGCAGCCGAGGGCCAGGGGACCAAGGTGGCTACACCTTC,CASSRGPGDQGGYTF
NA,TRBD1,TRBV7-9,TRBJ2-7,TGTGCCAGCAGCTTAAGACAGGGGGCCTACGAGCAGTACTTC,CASSLRQGAYEQYF
NA,NA,TRBV18,TRBJ1-2,TGTGCCAGCTCACCGGGTGTCGATCAGGGTGGCTACACCTTC,CASSPGVDQGGYTF
NA,TRBD2,TRBV4-2,TRBJ2-2,TGTGCCAGCAGCCAAGTCAGCGGGGGTAACACCGGGGAGCTGTTTTTT,CASSQVSGGNTGELFF
once,NA,TRBV6-1,TRBJ1-5,TGTGCCAGCAGTGACACAGGTCGCTCCAATCAGCCCCAGCATTTT,CASSDTGRSNQPQHF
NA,NA,TRBV24-1,TRBJ2-5,TGTGCCACCAGTGATTTAGACGGGAAAGAGACCCAGTACTTC,CATSDLDGKETQYF
NA,TRBD2,TRBV10-1,TRBJ2-7,TGCGCCAGCAGTGAGGGGACTAGCGGGAGCTACGAGCAGTACTTC,CASSEGTSGSYEQYF
NA,TRBD2,TRBV19,TRBJ2-3,TGTGCCAGTAGAAAAAGCGTAGCGGGGGGTTTTGAAGATACGCAGTATTTT,CASRKSVAGGFEDTQYF
NA,NA,TRBV18,TRBJ1-2,TGTGCCAGCTCATTTCTCTCGGGGACTAACTATGGCTACACCTTC,CASSFLSGTNYGYTF
NA,TRBD1,TRBV28,TRBJ1-1,TGTGCCAGCAGTAACCGGGACAGGTTTACTGAAGCTTTCTTT,CASSNRDRFTEAFF
NA,TRBD1,TRBV7-3,TRBJ2-5,TGTGCCAGCAGCCTCCAGGGGGCGCGGGAGACCCAGTACTTC,CASSLQGARETQYF
NA,NA,TRBV27,TRBJ2-7,TGTGCCAGCAGTTTTGGGACAAACTACGAGCAGTACTTC,CASSFGTNYEQYF
NA,TRBD1,TRBV5-6,TRBJ1-2,TGTGCCAGCAGCTTTGGGACAGGGGGCGACTATGGCTACACCTTC,CASSFGTGGDYGYTF
NA,NA,TRBV10-3,TRBJ2-2,TGTGCCATCAGTAAGGCGGGCCAGATGGCCGGGGAGCTGTTTTTT,CAISKAGQMAGELFF
NA,NA,TRBV4-1,TRBJ2-3,TGCGCCAGCAGCCAAGGGAGTTTGAGCGACCAGACGGATACGCAGTATTTT,CASSQGSLSDQTDTQYF
NA,TRBD2,TRBV7-9,TRBJ2-3,TGTGCCAGCAGCTTCGGGGGGAGTATTTCAGATACGCAGTATTTT,CASSFGGSISDTQYF
NA,NA,TRBV18,TRBJ2-2,TGTGCCAGCTCACCATTACTAGTGAGCACCGGGGAGCTGTTTTTT,CASSPLLVSTGELFF
NA,NA,TRBV7-6,TRBJ2-5,TGTGCCAGCAGCTTAGGTGGCGCGGGGCAAGAGACCCAGTACTTC,CASSLGGAGQETQYF
NA,TRBD1,TRBV7-6,TRBJ2-1,TGTGCCAGCAGCTTAGGGTGGCAGGGGGTACGCAATGAGCAGTTCTTC,CASSLGWQGVRNEQFF
NA,NA,TRBV24-1,TRBJ1-5,TGTGCCACCAGTGACTCGCGCAGCAATCAGCCCCAGCATTTT,CATSDSRSNQPQHF
NA,TRBD1,TRBV30,TRBJ2-4,TGTGCCTGGAGTGCCCGGGACAGAGAAAACATTCAGTACTTC,CAWSARDRENIQYF
NA,TRBD1,TRBV7-9,TRBJ2-7,TGTGCCAGCAGCTTCCGGGACAGGGCGCCCGAGCAGTACTTC,CASSFRDRAPEQYF
NA,TRBD2,TRBV20-1,TRBJ2-3,TGCAGTGCTAGTTCGCTAGCGGGGGTCACGGATACGCAGTATTTT,CSASSLAGVTDTQYF
NA,TRBD2,TRBV30,TRBJ2-1,TGTGCCTGGAGTGACGGACTAGCGGGAAATGAGCAGTTCTTC,CAWSDGLAGNEQFF
NA,TRBD1,TRBV5-4,TRBJ2-5,TGTGCCAGCATCCGGACAGGCATGGATGAGACCCAGTACTTC,CASIRTGMDETQYF
NA,TRBD2,TRBV2,TRBJ2-4,TGTGCCAGCAGTGAAACGCTAGCGGGGGGGTATAGACCGGGCAAAAACATTCAGTACTTC,CASSETLAGGYRPGKNIQYF
NA,TRBD2,TRBV11-3,TRBJ2-1,TGTGCCAGCAGCTTGGGACTAGGTCAGGATGAGCAGTTCTTC,CASSLGLGQDEQFF
few,TRBD2,TRBV9,TRBJ2-3,TGTGCCAGCAGCGTAACTGTCGGAGGGCTAGCGGGCCGGGGCACAGATACGCAGTATTTT,CASSVTVGGLAGRGTDTQYF
NA,NA,TRBV2,TRBJ2-7,TGTGCCATCGACAGGGAGCAGTACTTC,CAIDREQYF
once,TRBD1,TRBV5-5,TRBJ1-5,TGTGCCAGCAGCTTGGGAGGGGGACAGCCCAATCAGCCCCAGCATTTT,CASSLGGGQPNQPQHF
NA,NA,TRBV11-3,TRBJ2-3,TGTGCCAGCAGCTTAGGGACTGCACAAGATACGCAGTATTTT,CASSLGTAQDTQYF
NA,TRBD1,TRBV7-3,TRBJ1-1,TGTGCCAGCAGCCGGGGACAGGGACCAGCTTTCTTT,CASSRGQGPAFF
NA,NA,TRBV30,TRBJ2-7,TGTGCCTGGAGGGACAGAACCCCATCCATCTACGAGCAGTACTTC,CAWRDRTPSIYEQYF
few,TRBD1,TRBV30,TRBJ1-3,TGTGCCTGGAGGCGAGACAGGGCAAGCTCTGGAAACACCATATATTTT,CAWRRDRASSGNTIYF
NA,NA,TRBV9,TRBJ1-3,TGTGCCAGCAGCGTGCAGGGGTACGCAGGAAACACCATATATTTT,CASSVQGYAGNTIYF
NA,TRBD2,TRBV4-1,TRBJ2-3,TGCGCCAGCAGCCAAGATCGCGGGGGACCTAGCACAGATACGCAGTATTTT,CASSQDRGGPSTDTQYF
NA,NA,TRBV19,TRBJ2-7,TGTGCCAGTAGTGCCCCAGGTGGCCCCAGCTCCTACGAGCAGTACTTC,CASSAPGGPSSYEQYF
NA,NA,TRBV30,TRBJ1-5,TGTGCCTGGAAGGGGTGGCAGCCCCAGCATTTT,CAWKGWQPQHF
NA,NA,TRBV7-3,TRBJ1-1,TGTGCCAGCAGCCCAGTAGGGGAGAACACTGAAGCTTTCTTT,CASSPVGENTEAFF
NA,TRBD1,TRBV19,TRBJ1-1,TGTGCCAGTAGTCGGACAGGGGCAAGGACTGAAGCTTTCTTT,CASSRTGARTEAFF
NA,NA,TRBV27,TRBJ2-7,TGTGCCAGCAGTTTACGCTCCCGACAGAATTACGAGCAGTACTTC,CASSLRSRQNYEQYF
NA,TRBD1,TRBV5-1,TRBJ2-1,TGCGCCAGCAGCTTTAACGGACAGGAATACAATGAGCAGTTCTTC,CASSFNGQEYNEQFF
NA,NA,TRBV30,TRBJ2-1,TGTGCTTGGGCTATCGGTTCCTACAATGAGCAGTTCTTC,CAWAIGSYNEQFF
once,TRBD1,TRBV19,TRBJ1-1,TGTGCCAGTAGTATAGACCACAGGGGGCTCACTGAAGCTTTCTTT,CASSIDHRGLTEAFF
NA,TRBD1,TRBV7-3,TRBJ1-6,TGTGCCAGCAGCTTACTAGGGGGCAGTAATTCACCCCTCCACTTT,CASSLLGGSNSPLHF
NA,TRBD1,TRBV15,TRBJ1-6,TGTGCCACCAACACAGGGGTGGGTTCACCCCTCCACTTT,CATNTGVGSPLHF
NA,TRBD2,TRBV3-1/TRBV3-2,TRBJ2-4,TGTGCCAGCAGCCTCCCGGGGGGAAACATTCAGTACTTC,CASSLPGGNIQYF
NA,TRBD1,TRBV19,TRBJ2-1,TGTGCCAGTAGTTCCGGGACAGGGCTATTCAATGAGCAGTTCTTC,CASSSGTGLFNEQFF
NA,NA,TRBV6-5,TRBJ2-7,TGTGCCAGCGGAATGGCGGCTACCTACGAGCAGTACTTC,CASGMAATYEQYF
NA,NA,TRBV30,TRBJ1-3,TGTGCCTGGAGTGCACAGGGACGGAGCTCTGGAAACACCATATATTTT,CAWSAQGRSSGNTIYF
NA,NA,TRBV5-1,TRBJ1-1,TGCGCCAGCAGCTTGTCGGCACAGATGAACACTGAAGCTTTCTTT,CASSLSAQMNTEAFF
NA,TRBD2,TRBV24-1,TRBJ2-3,TGTGCCACCAGTGATCCCGGGAGGGGAACAGATACGCAGTATTTT,CATSDPGRGTDTQYF